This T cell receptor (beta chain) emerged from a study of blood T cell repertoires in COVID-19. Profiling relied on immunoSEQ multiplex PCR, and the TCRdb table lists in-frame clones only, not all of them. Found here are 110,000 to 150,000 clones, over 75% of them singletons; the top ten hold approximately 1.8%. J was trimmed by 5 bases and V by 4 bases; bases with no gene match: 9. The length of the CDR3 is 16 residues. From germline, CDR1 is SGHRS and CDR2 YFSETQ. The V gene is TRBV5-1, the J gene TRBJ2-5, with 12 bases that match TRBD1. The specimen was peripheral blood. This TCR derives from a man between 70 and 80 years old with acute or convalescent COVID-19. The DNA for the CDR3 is TGCGCCAGCAGCCCGGGGGACAGGGGGCGCGAGGAGACCCAGTACTTC. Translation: CASSPGDRGREETQYF.